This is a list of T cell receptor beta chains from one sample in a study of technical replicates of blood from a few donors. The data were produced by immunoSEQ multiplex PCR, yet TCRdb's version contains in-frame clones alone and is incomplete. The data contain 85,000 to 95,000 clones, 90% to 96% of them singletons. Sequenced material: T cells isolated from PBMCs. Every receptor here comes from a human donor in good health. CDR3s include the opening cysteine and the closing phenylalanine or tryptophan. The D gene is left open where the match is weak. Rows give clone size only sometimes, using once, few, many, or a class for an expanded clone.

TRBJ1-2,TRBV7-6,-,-,TGTGCCAGCAGCTTACAGGACTCCTATGGCTACACCTTC,CASSLQDSYGYTF
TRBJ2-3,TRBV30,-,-,TGTGCCTGGAGTGTACAGGGCGATACGCAGTATTTT,CAWSVQGDTQYF
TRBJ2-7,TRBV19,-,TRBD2,TGTGCCAGTAGTACCGGGACTAGCGGGATTACTACCCCTTTTGAGCAGTACTTC,CASSTGTSGITTPFEQYF
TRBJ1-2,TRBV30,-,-,TGTGCCTGGACTCTCACTCTTGCTAGGGGTTATGGCTACACCTTC,CAWTLTLARGYGYTF
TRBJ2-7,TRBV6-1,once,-,TGTGCCAGCAGTTCCAGTGAGGCCGAGCAGTACTTC,CASSSSEAEQYF
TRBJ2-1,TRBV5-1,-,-,TGCGCCAGCAGCTTGGATGGGCCCTCCATTGGATTCTTC,CASSLDGPSIGFF
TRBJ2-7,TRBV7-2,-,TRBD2,TGTGCCAGCAGCTTAGAGACGGCTAGCGGGAGCTACGAGCAGTACTTC,CASSLETASGSYEQYF
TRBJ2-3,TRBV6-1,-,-,TGTGCCAGCAGACTCGACTTCGGGAGAGCAGATACGCAGTATTTT,CASRLDFGRADTQYF
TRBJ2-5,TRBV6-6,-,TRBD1,TGTGCCAGCAGTCCCTACAGGGGGACGGAGACCCAGTACTTC,CASSPYRGTETQYF
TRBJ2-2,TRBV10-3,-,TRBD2,TGTGCCATCAGTGAGGAGGCTAGCGGGACCAACACCGGGGAGCTGTTTTTT,CAISEEASGTNTGELFF
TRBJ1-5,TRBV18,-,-,TGTGCCAGCTCACCAGAGGGAACTAGCAATCAGCCCCAGCATTTT,CASSPEGTSNQPQHF
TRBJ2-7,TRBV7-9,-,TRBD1,TGTGCCAGCAGCATAGGACAGGGGGCTCTATACGAGCAGTACTTC,CASSIGQGALYEQYF
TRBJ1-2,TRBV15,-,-,TGTGCCACCAGCAGAGAACTCCGCTATGGCTACACCTTC,CATSRELRYGYTF
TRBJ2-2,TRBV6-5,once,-,TGTGCCAGCAGTTACATATCGGGTACCGGGGAGCTGTTTTTT,CASSYISGTGELFF
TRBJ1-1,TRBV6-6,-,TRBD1,TGTGCCAGCAGTTACCCCGAGACAGGGACGGCTTTCTTT,CASSYPETGTAFF
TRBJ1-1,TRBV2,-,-,TGTGCCAGCAGGAGGATAAGGGGAAGGACTGAAGCTTTCTTT,CASRRIRGRTEAFF